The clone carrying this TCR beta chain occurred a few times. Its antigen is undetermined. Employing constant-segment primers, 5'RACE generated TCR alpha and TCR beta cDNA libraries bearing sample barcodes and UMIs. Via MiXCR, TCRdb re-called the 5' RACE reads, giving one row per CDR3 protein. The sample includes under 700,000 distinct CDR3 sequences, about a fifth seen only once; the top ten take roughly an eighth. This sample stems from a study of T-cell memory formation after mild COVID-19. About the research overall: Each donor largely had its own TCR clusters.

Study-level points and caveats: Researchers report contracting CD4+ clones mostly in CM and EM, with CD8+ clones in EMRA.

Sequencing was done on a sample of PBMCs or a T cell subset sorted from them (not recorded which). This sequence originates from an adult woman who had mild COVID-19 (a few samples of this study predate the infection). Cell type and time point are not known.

CDR3 in amino acids: CASSWGMTQYF. For the CDR3, the DNA is TGTGCCAGCAGCTGGGGGATGACCCAGTACTTC. The gene calls are TRBV27 and TRBJ2-5, with D tentatively TRBD1 or TRBD2 (5 bases each). CDR1 and CDR2 from the germline V gene are MNHEY and SMNVEV (reference sequence). Trimming shortened V by 6 bases and J by 7 bases, and 9 bases separated the two germline ends. CDR3 length: 11 amino acids.